This record looks at one TCR beta chain sequence and its context. Its cognate antigen is unknown. The sample comes from a study of CD8+CD57+ T cells in acquired aplastic anemia. Findings and caveats of the study: Comparison of patients with controls identified twenty-nine shared CD8+ CDR3 sequences.

Only patients with CD8+CD57+ cell expansion on flow cytometry were chosen for sequencing. The enrolled patients all had severe acquired aplastic anemia. V trimming: 0 bases; J trimming: 4 bases; junction bases outside the gene matches: 4. This CDR3 spans 14 amino acids. Germline CDR1 DFQATT, CDR2 SNEGSKA (reference sequence). Using genomic DNA as the template, TCR beta VDJ and CDR3 profiling was carried out. TCRdb itself ran the reads through MiXCR, one entry per CDR3 protein. Of about 190,000 distinct CDR3 sequences in the sample, under 55% were seen once. Sequencing was done on a sample of sorted CD4+, CD8+, or CD8+CD57+ T cells (not recorded which) from PBMCs. The source is a human donor with aplastic anemia. The chain has TRBV20-1 and TRBJ2-5; 8 nucleotides align to TRBD2. In nucleotides, the CDR3 is TGCAGTGCTAGAGAAACTAGCGGAAGAGAGACCCAGTACTTC. Residues: CSARETSGRETQYF.